The T cell receptor (beta chain) described here comes from a study of T cell repertoires in cytomegalovirus infection. Findings and limits, study-wide: There were carriers of CMV plus the relevant HLA, and cumulative public TCR beta family frequency identified them.

There are 14 residues in the CDR3. The germline CDR1 and CDR2 sequences are GTSNPN and SVGIG (reference sequence). V lost 2 bases, J lost 8 bases, and 6 bases stayed unmatched. TCRdb recomputed calls from the reads with MiXCR, one row per CDR3 protein. The sample comprises around 540,000 distinct CDR3 sequences, 30% to 40% of which are singletons, and 15% to 20% rests with the top ten. This clonotype was seen only once. Its specificity is not known. The V call is TRBV30, the J call TRBJ2-1; 10 bases line up with TRBD2. The sample was cultured PBMCs, taken from culture after CMV antigen stimulation. The TCR was taken from a human donor in good health (CMV status not recorded). Some clones in this sample may be carry-over from other donors' samples. The CDR3, as DNA: TGTGCCTGGAGTAATAGCGGGAGGTTGCATGAGCAGTTCTTC. This gives the protein CAWSNSGRLHEQFF.